Here is one TCR beta chain with its context. This clone may be a read error of a much larger clone one base away. TCRdb processed the PCR reads anew with MiXCR; each CDR3 protein has one entry. The sample lists about 500,000 distinct CDR3 sequences, 25% occurring once. The data were taken from a study of molecular identifiers for immune sequencing clone quantification. This CDR3 has 14 residues. Germline V gives CDR1 SGHDN, CDR2 FVKESK. V lost 0 bases to trimming and J lost 6 bases, with 11 bases between them. This sequence was found in a human donor in good health. Some libraries in this study had Jurkat cell RNA spiked in. The chain recombines TRBV14 with TRBJ1-1; D remains unclear. Sequencing was performed on naive CD8+ T cells from blood, with Jurkat cell RNA spiked in. Stated subset: FACS-sorted CD8+CD4-CCR7+CD45RA+ naive T cells. The CDR3 region is CASSQDKVGSEAFF. CDR3 in DNA: TGTGCCAGCAGCCAAGATAAGGTAGGGTCTGAAGCTTTCTTT.